What follows describes a single TCR beta chain. The antigen remains unidentified. The V gene's germline CDR1 is LNHDA and CDR2 SQIVND (reference sequence). V was cut by 5 bases and J by 3 bases, with 14 bases left in between. There are 14 residues in the CDR3. Produced via immunoSEQ multiplex PCR; TCRdb's table is partial and in-frame only. Among more than 2,000,000 clones listed, roughly 92% were seen once. This sample is drawn from a study of shared clonotypes between healthy human individuals. Study observations and caveats: Despite large depth, sorted-subset datasets appeared incompletely sequenced.

Sequences were obtained from naive CD4+ T cells sorted from blood. Subset meaning: CD45RA+ positively selected. This receptor was obtained from a man in his late teens or twenties in good health. The genes are TRBV19 and TRBJ2-7; D unresolved. CDR3 loop: CASSDTTVVYEQYF. For the CDR3, the DNA is TGTGCCAGTAGTGATACTACTGTTGTCTACGAGCAGTACTTC.